The sequence of this TCR beta chain was determined in a study of OX40 agonist ivuxolimab in advanced cancers. Regarding the research as a whole: Ivuxolimab was an agonistic, fully human IgG2 monoclonal antibody directed against OX40 (CD134), a costimulatory receptor. Intravenous ivuxolimab was administered to patients every 2 weeks at six dose levels: 0.01, 0.1, 0.3, 1.5, 3 and 10 mg/kg. Among the roughly 50 dose-escalation patients, around 20 had hepatocellular carcinoma, 15 or so melanoma, 9 renal cell carcinoma and 9 head and neck cancer. A male proportion of roughly 80% and a mean age of around 60 years, ranging from roughly 23 to 85, were recorded for the dose-escalation cohort. Prior anti-PD-1, anti-PD-L1 or anti-CTLA-4 therapy was permitted, and 40% to 50% of dose-escalation patients had received checkpoint inhibitors. Partial responses were achieved by three dose-escalation patients, of whom one had hepatocellular carcinoma and two had cutaneous melanoma. Peripheral TCRbeta sequencing was intended to test whether TCR sequence diversity was altered and clonal T-cell expansion was caused by ivuxolimab. The paper reports the monotherapy dose-escalation portion (N ≈ 50 patients) of the phase I ivuxolimab trial.

Overall study results and their limits: On average, CD8+ T cells showed more expanded clones than CD4+ T cells after ivuxolimab. Partial responders in the 0.1-3.0 mg/kg groups had among the lowest normalized peripheral clonal expansion, especially among CD8+ T cells. At doses of 0.1 to 3.0 mg/kg, clonal expansion of both CD4+ and CD8+ T cells in blood was seen between baseline and week 6. Low levels of normalized T-cell clonal expansion were also shown by some nonresponding patients. Which antigens the clonally expanded peripheral T cells were specific for was not determined.

Unmatched junction bases come to 5, with V trimmed by 0 bases and J by 3 bases. The CDR3 sequence holds 15 residues, the cysteine and phenylalanine included. Left in the record is the CDR3 DNA by itself, 45 bases read in frame from the first base. For CDR1 and CDR2, the germline V gene lists MRHNA and SNTAGT. Genomic DNA was isolated from the sorted cells so that the TCRbeta CDR3 region could be sequenced. The immunoSEQ Assay was used for sequencing of TCRbeta CDR3 regions. What TCRdb holds here is the immuneACCESS table cut down to in-frame rearrangements. Part of the clones is not present; checked against another copy, under half of the missing clones reflect an unresolved V gene, and the others are unexplained. In this sample the table shows about 120,000 clones, around 95% of which occur a single time. The ten largest clones add up to roughly 0.15% of the sample. With respect to this clone: Its antigen is unknown. Within one base of it there is no much larger clone, and no base qualities were kept.

The trial excluded patients who had a history of autoimmune disease or were on systemic immunosuppression. Peripheral blood for TCR sequencing was drawn from every dose cohort at baseline, at cycle 4 day 1 and at cycle 7 day 1. The samples were taken from a phase I, first-in-human, multicenter, open-label dose-escalation trial of ivuxolimab. The trial enrolled adults with locally advanced or metastatic head and neck squamous cell, hepatocellular, melanoma or renal cell carcinoma. Before TCR sequencing, CD4+ T cells and CD8+ T cells from peripheral blood were sorted into separate populations. The clonotype was recovered from an adult with an advanced solid tumor such as melanoma, head and neck, liver or kidney cancer. This chain joins TRBV6-4 to TRBJ2-7, with 7 central nucleotides matching TRBD1. Sample: CD4+ or CD8+ T cells sorted from blood, taken in a trial of the OX40 agonist ivuxolimab. The nucleotide sequence is TGTGCCAGCAGTGACTCTAAGGGGGCCTTCTACGAGCAGTACTTC. The encoded protein is CASSDSKGAFYEQYF.